Each of the 13 T cell receptor beta chains below was sequenced from the same sample in a study of T cells in Graves' hyperthyroidism and ophthalmopathy (dated by TCRdb to the late 2010s). To prepare the library, multiplex PCR was applied. TCRdb names Illumina HiSeq 2000 as the instrument used. The TCR beta CDR3 regions were amplified from RNA transcripts. The TCR CDR3 was subjected to a first round of RT-PCR using the HTBI primer set and the Qiagen OneStep RT-PCR kit. TCRdb reprocessed the public reads (quality trimming at Q25 with fastp, clone calling with MiXCR) and kept in-frame beta chains. Identical CDR3 protein sequences are pooled into one entry, listed with their most common genes and DNA. The sample includes around 700,000 distinct CDR3 sequences, with roughly a sixth observed a single time. 15% to 20% of the sample belongs to the ten largest clones. Sequenced material: blood. The origin of the receptors is a woman in her fifties or sixties with Graves' hyperthyroidism that later progressed to Graves' ophthalmopathy.

This clonotype showed up just a few times. The V gene is TRBV7-6, the J gene TRBJ1-2, with 11 bases lining up with TRBD1. This CDR3 comprises 15 residues. V was clipped by 5 bases and J by 7 bases; unmatched bases: 9. Germline CDR1 reads SGHVS; CDR2 reads FNYEAQ. CDR3 amino acids: CASSPTGTGGRGYTF. DNA for the CDR3: TGTGCCAGCAGCCCGACCGGGACAGGGGGACGTGGCTACACCTTC. Based on the CDR3 plus reference TRBV7-6 and TRBJ1-2, the full variable domain is GAGVSQSPRYKVTKRGQDVALRCDPISGHVSLYWYRQALGQGPEFLTYFNYEAQQDKSGLPNDRFSAERPEGSISTLTIQRTEQRDSAMYRCASSPTGTGGRGYTFGSGTRLTVV.

This clonotype was detected ten times or more. The chain links TRBV3-1 to TRBJ1-5; no reliable D call. Germline V gene lookup returns CDR1 LGHDT and CDR2 YNNKEL (reference sequence). The CDR3 is 14 residues long. The V end was cut by 1 base, the J end by 1 base, with 5 bases between. The CDR3 DNA follows: TGTGCCAGCAGCCAAGGGGCAAGCAATCAGCCCCAGCATTTT. This translates into CASSQGASNQPQHF.

This clonotype was counted ten times or more. The V gene is TRBV3-1, the J gene TRBJ1-1; D gene unclear. This CDR3 is 16 amino acids long. Germline V gene data show CDR1 as LGHDT and CDR2 as YNNKEL (reference sequence). Trimming removed 0 bases at V and 0 bases at J, with 11 bases between. The CDR3 loop is CASSQDHMYMNTEAFF. CDR3 DNA sequence: TGTGCCAGCAGCCAAGATCATATGTACATGAACACTGAAGCTTTCTTT.

This clonotype showed up many times. The chain combines TRBV20-1 with TRBJ1-5; no firm D call. This CDR3 is 12 amino acids long. V was pared by 6 bases and J by 1 base, with 7 bases between. CDR1 and CDR2 (germline): DFQATT, SNEGSKA (reference sequence). Here the CDR3 DNA reads TGCAGTGCCGACGAGAGCAATCAGCCCCAGCATTTT. This gives the protein CSADESNQPQHF.

V and J are TRBV4-1 and TRBJ1-5; D gene unclear. Germline-derived CDR1 and CDR2 are MGHRA and YSYEKL. The CDR3 runs to 15 residues. The germline V and J ends were trimmed by 0 bases and 3 bases, with 9 bases remaining between them. CDR3 loop: CASSQDWQLNQPQHF. Here the CDR3 DNA reads TGCGCCAGCAGCCAAGATTGGCAGCTCAATCAGCCCCAGCATTTT.

The rearrangement joins TRBV6-1 to TRBJ2-2, with 10 positions matching TRBD1. This CDR3 contains 18 residues. Germline-derived CDR1 and CDR2 are MNHNS and SASEGT. The J segment lost 4 bases and the V segment lost 9 bases, leaving 17 bases of the junction unmatched. CDR3 in DNA: TGTGCCAGTGCCAGGGGGACAGGGGACCTTCGGGGCACCGGGGAGCTGTTTTTT. Its protein product is CASARGTGDLRGTGELFF.

This clonotype was seen repeatedly, ten times or more. The rearrangement uses TRBV2 and TRBJ1-1, with 8 bases aligning to TRBD1. In germline, CDR1 is SNHLY, CDR2 FYNNEI. V lost 9 bases and J lost 8; bases outside the gene matches: 11. The CDR3 loop spans 13 amino acids. The CDR3 sequence: CASTGGQMKEAFF. The CDR3 bases are TGTGCCAGTACAGGGGGACAAATGAAAGAAGCTTTCTTT.

J is TRBJ2-3 and V is TRBV6-1; D is uncertain. Trimming removed 8 bases from V and 5 bases from J, with 17 bases in between. The CDR3 has 14 residues. Germline CDR1 is MNHNS and CDR2 is SASEGT. In DNA, the CDR3 is TGTGCCAGCTCTATTATGGGTTGGGGAGATACGCAGTATTTT. It encodes CASSIMGWGDTQYF.

Note on this clonotype: One junction end does not reproduce the germline sequence, and a read error may be involved. This chain connects TRBV7-7 to TRBJ2-3; 10 positions agree with TRBD1. This CDR3 comprises 15 residues. Looked up from germline, CDR1 is SSHAT and CDR2 is FNYEAQ (reference sequence). The CDR3 DNA reads TGTGCTAGCAGCCACGGGACAGGGGAGGCAGATACGCAGTATTTT. Translated, it gives CASSHGTGEADTQYF.

The CDR3 coding sequence is TGTGCCACCTCATCTACCGGGACACCTGAAGCTTTCTTT. It specifies CATSSTGTPEAFF. This sequence joins TRBV27 and TRBJ1-1; TRBD1 is a possible D gene (6 bases). V was shortened by 10 bases and J by 6 bases, with 18 bases between the two germline ends. CDR1 MNHEY and CDR2 SMNVEV come from the germline V gene (reference sequence). The CDR3 covers 13 residues.

This clonotype occurred many times. The V gene is TRBV5-1, the J gene TRBJ2-1; weak D call: TRBD1 (5 bases). V shed 0 bases and J shed 7 bases, with 11 bases lying between them. The CDR3 totals 14 residues. The V gene's germline CDR1 is SGHRS and CDR2 YFSETQ. The CDR3 reads CASSLGGPRNEQFF. As DNA, the CDR3 is TGCGCCAGCAGCTTGGGGGGCCCTAGGAATGAGCAGTTCTTC.

This chain links TRBV5-1 with TRBJ2-7; 8 positions agree with TRBD1. Germline V lookup: CDR1 SGHRS, CDR2 YFSETQ. The CDR3 runs 15 residues. V shed 1 base, J shed 4 bases, and the junction held 7 bases outside the gene matches. This CDR3 reads CASSLTPGGGYEQYF. The CDR3 coding sequence is TGCGCCAGCAGCTTGACCCCAGGGGGCGGTTACGAGCAGTACTTC.

The rearrangement joins TRBV7-2 to TRBJ2-7, with TRBD1 as a possible D gene (5 bases). CDR1 is SGHTA and CDR2 is FQGNSA in the germline V gene. This CDR3 has 14 amino acids. Trimming pared 2 bases from V and 0 bases from J, leaving 8 bases between. Written as DNA, the CDR3 is TGTGCCAGCAGCTTAATAACAGGCTCCTACGAGCAGTACTTC. Translating gives CASSLITGSYEQYF.